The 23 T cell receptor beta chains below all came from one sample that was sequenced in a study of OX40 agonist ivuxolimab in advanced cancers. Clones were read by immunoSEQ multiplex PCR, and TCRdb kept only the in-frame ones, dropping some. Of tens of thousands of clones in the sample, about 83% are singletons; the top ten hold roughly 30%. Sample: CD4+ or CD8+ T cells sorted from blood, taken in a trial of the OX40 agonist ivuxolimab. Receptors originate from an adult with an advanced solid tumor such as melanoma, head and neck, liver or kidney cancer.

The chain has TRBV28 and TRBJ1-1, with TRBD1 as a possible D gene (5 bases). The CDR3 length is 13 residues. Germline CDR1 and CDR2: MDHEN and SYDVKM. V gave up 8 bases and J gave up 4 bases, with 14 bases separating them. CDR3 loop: CASSKGGATEAFF. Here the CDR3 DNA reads TGTGCCAGCTCAAAGGGAGGGGCCACTGAAGCTTTCTTT.

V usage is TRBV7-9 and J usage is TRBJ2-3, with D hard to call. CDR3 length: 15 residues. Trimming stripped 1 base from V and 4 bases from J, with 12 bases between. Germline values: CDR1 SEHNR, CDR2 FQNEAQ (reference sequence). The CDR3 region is CASSLVVDPSDTQYF. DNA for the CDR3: TGTGCCAGCAGCTTAGTCGTGGACCCCTCAGATACGCAGTATTTT.

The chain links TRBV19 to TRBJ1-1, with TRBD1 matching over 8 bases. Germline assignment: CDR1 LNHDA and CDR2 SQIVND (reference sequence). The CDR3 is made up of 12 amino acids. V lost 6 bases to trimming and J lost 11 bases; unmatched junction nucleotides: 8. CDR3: CASSGQGGWAFF. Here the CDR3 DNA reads TGTGCCAGTAGCGGACAGGGAGGTTGGGCTTTCTTT.

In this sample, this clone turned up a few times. CDR3: CASSQVLQGGGYTF. CDR3 sequence (DNA): TGCGCCAGCAGCCAAGTCCTCCAAGGGGGCGGCTACACCTTC. The chain combines TRBV4-1 with TRBJ1-2; 7 bases line up with TRBD1. This CDR3 comprises 14 residues. V was pared by 1 base and J by 8 bases, with 7 bases of the junction left unmatched. Looked up from germline, CDR1 is MGHRA and CDR2 is YSYEKL.

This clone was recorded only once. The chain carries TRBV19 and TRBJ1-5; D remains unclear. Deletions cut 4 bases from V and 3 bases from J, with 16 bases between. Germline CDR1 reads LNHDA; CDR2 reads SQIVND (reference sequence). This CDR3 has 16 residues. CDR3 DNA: TGTGCCAGTAGTACGACCGGACGGGCCCCCAATCAGCCCCAGCATTTT. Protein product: CASSTTGRAPNQPQHF.

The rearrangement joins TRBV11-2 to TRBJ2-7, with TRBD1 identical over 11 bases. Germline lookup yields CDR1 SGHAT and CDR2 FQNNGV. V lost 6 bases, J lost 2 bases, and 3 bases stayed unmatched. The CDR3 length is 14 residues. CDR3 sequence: CASSGTGGPYEQYF. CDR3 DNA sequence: TGTGCCAGCAGTGGGACAGGGGGACCCTACGAGCAGTACTTC.

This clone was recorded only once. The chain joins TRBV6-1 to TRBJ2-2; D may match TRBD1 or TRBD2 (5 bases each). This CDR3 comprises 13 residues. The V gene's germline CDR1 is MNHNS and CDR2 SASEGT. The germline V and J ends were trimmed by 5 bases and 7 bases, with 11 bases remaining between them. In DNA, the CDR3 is TGTGCCAGCAGTCGTACTAGGGGCGGGGAGCTGTTTTTT. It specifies CASSRTRGGELFF.

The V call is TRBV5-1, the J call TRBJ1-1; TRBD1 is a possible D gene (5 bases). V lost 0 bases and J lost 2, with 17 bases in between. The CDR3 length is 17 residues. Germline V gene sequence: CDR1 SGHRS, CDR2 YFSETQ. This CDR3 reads CASSLGAGKRSNTEAFF. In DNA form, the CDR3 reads TGCGCCAGCAGCTTGGGGGCAGGGAAACGGTCAAACACTGAAGCTTTCTTT.

CDR3 sequence: CASSFNSGSVEAFF. Here the CDR3 DNA reads TGTGCCAGCAGCTTTAATTCAGGGAGTGTTGAAGCTTTCTTT. This chain uses TRBV7-9 with TRBJ1-1; a possible D gene is TRBD1 (5 bases). The V end lost 3 bases, the J end lost 7 bases, and 15 bases lay between the germline ends. CDR1 and CDR2 from the germline V gene are SEHNR and FQNEAQ (reference sequence). The CDR3 length is 14 residues.

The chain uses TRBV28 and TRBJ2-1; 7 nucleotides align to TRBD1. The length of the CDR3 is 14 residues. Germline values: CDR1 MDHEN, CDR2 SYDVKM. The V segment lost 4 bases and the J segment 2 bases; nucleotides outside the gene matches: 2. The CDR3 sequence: CASSSQGAYNEQFF. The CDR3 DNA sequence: TGTGCCAGCAGTTCGCAGGGGGCCTACAATGAGCAGTTCTTC. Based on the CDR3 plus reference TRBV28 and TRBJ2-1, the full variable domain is DVKVTQSSRYLVKRTGEKVFLECVQDMDHENMFWYRQDPGLGLRLIYFSYDVKMKEKGDIPEGYSVSREKKERFSLILESASTNQTSMYLCASSSQGAYNEQFFGPGTRLTVL.

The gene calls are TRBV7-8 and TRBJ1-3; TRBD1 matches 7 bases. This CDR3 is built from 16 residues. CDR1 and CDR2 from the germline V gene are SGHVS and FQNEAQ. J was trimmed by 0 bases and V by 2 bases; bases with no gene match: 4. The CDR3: CASSLTGALSGNTIYF. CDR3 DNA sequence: TGTGCCAGCAGCTTAACAGGGGCCCTCTCTGGAAACACCATATATTTT.

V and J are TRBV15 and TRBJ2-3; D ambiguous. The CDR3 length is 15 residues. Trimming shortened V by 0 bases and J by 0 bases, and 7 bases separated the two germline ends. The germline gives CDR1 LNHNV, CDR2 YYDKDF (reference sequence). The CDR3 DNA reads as TGTGCCACCAGCAGAGAACTACTTAGCACAGATACGCAGTATTTT. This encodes CATSRELLSTDTQYF.

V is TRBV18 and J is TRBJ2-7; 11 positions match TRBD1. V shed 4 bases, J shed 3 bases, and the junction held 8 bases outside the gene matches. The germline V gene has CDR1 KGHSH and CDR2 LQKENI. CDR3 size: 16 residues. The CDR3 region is CASSRMDRGLSYEQYF. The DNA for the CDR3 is TGTGCCAGCTCACGAATGGACAGGGGGCTTAGCTACGAGCAGTACTTC.

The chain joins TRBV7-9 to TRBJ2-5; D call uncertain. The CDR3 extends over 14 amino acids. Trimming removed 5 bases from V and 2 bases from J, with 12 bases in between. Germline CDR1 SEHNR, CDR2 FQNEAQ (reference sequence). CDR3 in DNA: TGTGCCAGCAGCATTACGGTCCAGCAAGAGACCCAGTACTTC. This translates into CASSITVQQETQYF.

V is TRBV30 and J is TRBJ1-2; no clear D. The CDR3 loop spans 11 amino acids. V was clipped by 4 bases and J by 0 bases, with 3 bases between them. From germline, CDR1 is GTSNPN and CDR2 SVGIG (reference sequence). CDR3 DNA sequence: TGTGCCTGGACAGCTAACTATGGCTACACCTTC. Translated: CAWTANYGYTF. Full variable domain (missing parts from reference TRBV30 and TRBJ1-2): SQTIHQWPATLVQPVGSPLSLECTVEGTSNPNLYWYRQAAGRGLQLLFYSVGIGQISSEVPQNLSASRPQDRQFILSSKKLLLSDSGFYLCAWTANYGYTFGSGTRLTVV.

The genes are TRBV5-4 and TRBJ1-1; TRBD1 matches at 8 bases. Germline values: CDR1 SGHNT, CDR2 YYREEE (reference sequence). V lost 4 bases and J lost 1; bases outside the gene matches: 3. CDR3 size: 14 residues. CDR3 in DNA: TGTGCCAGCAGCCCGGGACAGGCGAACACTGAAGCTTTCTTT. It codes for CASSPGQANTEAFF.

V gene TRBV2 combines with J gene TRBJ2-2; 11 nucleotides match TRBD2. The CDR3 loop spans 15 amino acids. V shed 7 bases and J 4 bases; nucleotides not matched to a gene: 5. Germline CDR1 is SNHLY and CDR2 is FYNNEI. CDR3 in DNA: TGTGCCAGCACGGACCTAGCGGGAGGCACCGGGGAGCTGTTTTTT. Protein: CASTDLAGGTGELFF.

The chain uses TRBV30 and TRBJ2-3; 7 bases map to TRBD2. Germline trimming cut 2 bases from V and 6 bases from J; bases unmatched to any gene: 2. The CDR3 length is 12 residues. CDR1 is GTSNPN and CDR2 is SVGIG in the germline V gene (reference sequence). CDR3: CAWSTGGDTQYF. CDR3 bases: TGTGCCTGGAGTACCGGGGGGGATACGCAGTATTTT.

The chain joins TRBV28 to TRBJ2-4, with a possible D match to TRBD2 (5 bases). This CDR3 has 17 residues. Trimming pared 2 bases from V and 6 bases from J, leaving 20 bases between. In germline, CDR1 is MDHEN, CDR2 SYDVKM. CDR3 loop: CASSLRASLRGRNIQYF. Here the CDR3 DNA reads TGTGCCAGCAGTTTACGGGCCAGCCTGCGAGGGCGAAACATTCAGTACTTC.

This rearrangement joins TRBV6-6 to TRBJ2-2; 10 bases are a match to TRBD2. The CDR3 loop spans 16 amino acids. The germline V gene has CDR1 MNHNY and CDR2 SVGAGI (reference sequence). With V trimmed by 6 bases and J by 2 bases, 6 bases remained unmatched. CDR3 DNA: TGTGCCAGCAGACAACTAGCGGGGCTTAACACCGGGGAGCTGTTTTTT. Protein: CASRQLAGLNTGELFF.

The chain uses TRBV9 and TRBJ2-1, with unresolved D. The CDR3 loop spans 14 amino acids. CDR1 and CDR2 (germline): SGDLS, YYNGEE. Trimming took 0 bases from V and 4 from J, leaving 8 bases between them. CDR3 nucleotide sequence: TGTGCCAGCAGCGTAGAAGGTTCTTACAATGAGCAGTTCTTC. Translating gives CASSVEGSYNEQFF.

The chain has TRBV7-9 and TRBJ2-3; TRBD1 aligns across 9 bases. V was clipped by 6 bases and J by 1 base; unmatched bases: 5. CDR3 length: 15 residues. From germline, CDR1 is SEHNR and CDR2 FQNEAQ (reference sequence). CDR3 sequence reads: CASRSQGARTDTQYF. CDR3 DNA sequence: TGTGCCAGCAGGTCACAGGGGGCTCGCACAGATACGCAGTATTTT.

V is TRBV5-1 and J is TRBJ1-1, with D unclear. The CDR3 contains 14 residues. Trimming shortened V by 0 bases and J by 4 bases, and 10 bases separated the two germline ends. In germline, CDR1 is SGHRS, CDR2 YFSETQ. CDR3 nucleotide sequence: TGCGCCAGCAGCTTGGGCACCGGGTCCACTGAAGCTTTCTTT. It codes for CASSLGTGSTEAFF.